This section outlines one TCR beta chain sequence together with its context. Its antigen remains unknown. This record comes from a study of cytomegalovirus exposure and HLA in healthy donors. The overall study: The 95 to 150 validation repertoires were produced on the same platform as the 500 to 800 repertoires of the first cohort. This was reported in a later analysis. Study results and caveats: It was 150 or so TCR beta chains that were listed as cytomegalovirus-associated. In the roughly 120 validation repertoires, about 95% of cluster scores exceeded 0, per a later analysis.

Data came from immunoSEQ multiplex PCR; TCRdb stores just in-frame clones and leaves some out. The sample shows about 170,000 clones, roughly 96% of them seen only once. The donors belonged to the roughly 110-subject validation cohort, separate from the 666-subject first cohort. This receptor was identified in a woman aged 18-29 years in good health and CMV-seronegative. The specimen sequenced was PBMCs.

The CDR3 nucleotides read TGTGCCAGCGCGACCCAGACAGGGTATGGAAACATTCAGTACTTC. Translated, it gives CASATQTGYGNIQYF. The genes are TRBV6-6 and TRBJ2-4, with 7 positions matching TRBD1. This CDR3 spans 15 amino acids. Trimming cost V 8 bases and J 6 bases; bases outside gene matches: 13. Germline-derived CDR1 and CDR2 are MNHNY and SVGAGI (reference sequence).